This is a list of T cell receptor beta chains from one sample in a study of regulatory T cells in long-lasting Graves disease. TCRdb used MiXCR to reprocess the multiplex PCR reads, holding one entry per CDR3 protein. Seen here are over 350,000 distinct CDR3 sequences, about 15% observed once, and the top ten hold 17%. These data also featured in a second study, about T cells in Graves' hyperthyroidism and ophthalmopathy.

Sequencing used peripheral blood mononuclear cells (PBMCs), obtained at new diagnosis, from a patient treated with antithyroid drugs. The receptors come from a woman in her 50s with Graves disease. CDR3s include the opening cysteine and the closing phenylalanine or tryptophan. D genes are given only for firm matches. Clone size is not always given. Where it is, it says once, few, many or a class for expanded clones.

d_call	j_call	v_call	clone_size	cdr3_length	cdr3_aa	cdr3_nt
.	TRBJ2-1	TRBV19	few	14	CASKSISFTGEQFF	TGTGCCAGTAAATCGATTAGTTTCACAGGTGAGCAGTTCTTC
TRBD1	TRBJ1-2	TRBV2	many	13	CASRDRASYGYTF	TGTGCCAGCAGGGACAGGGCCTCCTATGGCTACACCTTC
TRBD1	TRBJ2-2	TRBV2	many	17	CASSDLEGQENTGELFF	TGTGCCAGCAGTGATCTTGAAGGACAGGAAAACACCGGGGAGCTGTTTTTT
.	TRBJ2-1	TRBV3-1	many	15	CASSQDTPAGDEQFF	TGTGCCAGCAGCCAAGATACCCCCGCCGGCGATGAGCAGTTCTTC
.	TRBJ2-5	TRBV6-9	many	15	CASSLTSGSYETQYF	TGTGCCAGCAGTTTGACTTCAGGTTCATACGAGACCCAGTACTTC
TRBD1	TRBJ2-6	TRBV11-2	.	17	CASSSRTGPGGANVLTF	TGTGCCAGCAGCTCCCGGACAGGGCCTGGTGGGGCCAACGTCCTGACTTTC
TRBD2	TRBJ2-3	TRBV10-3	many	16	CAISEIGGRASSAQYF	TGTGCCATCAGTGAGATCGGCGGGAGGGCCAGTTCGGCGCAGTATTTT
.	TRBJ2-2	TRBV24-1	many	17	CATSRGHGSQVTGELFF	TGTGCCACCAGTCGAGGGCACGGGAGTCAGGTGACCGGGGAGCTGTTTTTT
.	TRBJ1-4	TRBV4-2	few	14	CASSQDWGAEKLFF	TGTGCCAGCAGCCAAGATTGGGGGGCGGAAAAACTGTTTTTT
TRBD2	TRBJ2-7	TRBV28	many	15	CASGLAGGTLYEQYF	TGTGCCAGCGGGCTAGCGGGAGGGACTCTGTACGAGCAGTACTTC
.	TRBJ2-7	TRBV10-3	.	13	CAIKKGMVYEQYF	TGTGCCATCAAGAAGGGGATGGTCTACGAGCAGTACTTC
.	TRBJ2-5	TRBV14	few	13	CASSQLAQETQYF	TGTGCCAGCAGCCAACTAGCACAAGAGACCCAGTACTTC
.	TRBJ2-7	TRBV3-1	few	16	CASSPGRTLSSYEQYF	TGTGCCAGCAGCCCGGGAAGGACGCTGAGCTCCTACGAGCAGTACTTC
TRBD1	TRBJ1-1	TRBV12-3/TRBV12-4	many	13	CASRGTGGTEAFF	TGTGCCAGCAGGGGGACAGGGGGCACTGAAGCTTTCTTT
.	TRBJ2-7	TRBV7-9	many	14	CASIGPGHSYEQYF	TGTGCCAGCATCGGACCGGGACACTCCTACGAGCAGTACTTC
TRBD2	TRBJ2-3	TRBV9	many	17	CASSPGTSGSIADTQYF	TGTGCCAGCAGCCCAGGGACTAGCGGGAGCATCGCAGATACGCAGTATTTT
.	TRBJ2-2	TRBV28	many	15	CASSSGGRVTGELFF	TGTGCCAGCAGTTCGGGGGGCAGGGTTACCGGGGAGCTGTTTTTT
TRBD1	TRBJ1-1	TRBV5-8	few	14	CASSTGQLNTEAFF	TGTGCCAGCAGCACGGGACAGTTGAACACTGAAGCTTTCTTT
.	TRBJ2-1	TRBV12-3/TRBV12-4	.	15	CASRDAGLGYNEQFF	TGTGCCAGCAGAGACGCGGGTTTGGGCTACAATGAGCAGTTCTTC
TRBD2	TRBJ2-1	TRBV5-1	.	15	CASMEEAGVLDEQFF	TGCGCCAGCATGGAGGAAGCGGGAGTTTTAGATGAGCAGTTCTTC
.	TRBJ1-5	TRBV28	.	14	CASSLPSGNQPQHF	TGTGCCAGCAGTTTGCCGAGTGGCAATCAGCCCCAGCATTTT
.	TRBJ1-1	TRBV3-1	many	17	CASSQVMGRTMNTEAFF	TGTGCCAGCAGCCAAGTGATGGGCAGAACAATGAACACTGAAGCTTTCTTT
TRBD1	TRBJ1-5	TRBV10-3	.	12	CATATGDTPQHF	TGTGCCACCGCGACAGGGGATACGCCCCAGCATTTT
TRBD1	TRBJ1-1	TRBV6-2/TRBV6-3	many	19	CASSESPRTGMVMNTEAFF	TGTGCCAGCAGTGAAAGCCCCCGGACAGGGATGGTGATGAACACTGAAGCTTTCTTT